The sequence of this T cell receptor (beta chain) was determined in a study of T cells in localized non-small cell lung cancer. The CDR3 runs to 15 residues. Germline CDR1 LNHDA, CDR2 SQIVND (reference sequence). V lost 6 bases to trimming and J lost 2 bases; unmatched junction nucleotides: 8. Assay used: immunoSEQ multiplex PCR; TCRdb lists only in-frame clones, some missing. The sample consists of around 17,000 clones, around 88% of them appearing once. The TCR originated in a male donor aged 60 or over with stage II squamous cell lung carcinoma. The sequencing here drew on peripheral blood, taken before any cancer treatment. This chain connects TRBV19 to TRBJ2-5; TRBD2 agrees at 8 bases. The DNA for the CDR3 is TGTGCCAGTAGGCAAGCGGGAGAACCACAAGAGACCCAGTACTTC. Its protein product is CASRQAGEPQETQYF.